Included here is one TCR beta chain sequence, with context. This specimen belongs to a study of blood T cell repertoires in COVID-19. As for the study in general: COVID-19 samples, acute and convalescent, were from the United States, Italy and Spain.

Produced via immunoSEQ multiplex PCR; TCRdb's table is partial and in-frame only. The table records roughly 130,000 clones, 65% to 85% of them present only once. V lost 3 bases and J lost 6; bases outside the gene matches: 4. CDR3 length: 14 amino acids. Germline V gene lookup returns CDR1 KGHSH and CDR2 LQKENI. The sample taken for sequencing was peripheral blood. The chain combines TRBV18 with TRBJ2-2; 7 bases are shared with TRBD1. The TCR sequence derives from a man between 65 and 85 years old with acute or convalescent COVID-19. The CDR3 sequence is CASSPARGPGELFF. CDR3 nucleotide sequence: TGTGCCAGCTCACCGGCGAGGGGGCCCGGGGAGCTGTTTTTT.